One sample yielded the 27 T cell receptor beta chains listed below, sequenced in a study of blood T cell repertoires in COVID-19. The table came from immunoSEQ multiplex PCR; TCRdb's copy has only in-frame clones and leaves some out. This sample has around 70,000 clones, with about 91% found just once. Specimen: peripheral blood. The receptors were sampled from a woman aged 55 to 70 with active COVID-19.

In this sample, this clone turned up once. The chain carries TRBV15 and TRBJ1-1; tentatively, D is TRBD1 (5 bases). The germline V gene has CDR1 LNHNV and CDR2 YYDKDF (reference sequence). Trimming shortened V by 2 bases and J by 5 bases, and 12 bases separated the two germline ends. The CDR3 is 14 amino acids. The CDR3 DNA reads as TGTGCCACCAGCAGACCACCCGGGGGGACTGAAGCTTTCTTT. Its protein product is CATSRPPGGTEAFF.

V and J are TRBV27 and TRBJ2-1, with D hard to call. The CDR3 spans 13 residues. The germline V gene encodes CDR1 MNHEY and CDR2 SMNVEV (reference sequence). The V end lost 3 bases, the J end lost 4 bases, and 7 bases lay between the germline ends. In DNA form, the CDR3 reads TGTGCCAGCAGTTTGTGGCAATACAATGAGCAGTTCTTC. This sequence encodes CASSLWQYNEQFF.

This clone has just one count. This chain uses TRBV2 with TRBJ2-6; TRBD1 matches at 8 bases. The V gene end was trimmed by 5 bases and the J gene end by 5 bases; junction bases not matched to a gene: 5. The CDR3 extends over 15 amino acids. Germline V gene lookup returns CDR1 SNHLY and CDR2 FYNNEI. CDR3 protein: CASSLGQGRANVLTF. CDR3 bases: TGTGCCAGCAGTCTTGGACAGGGAAGGGCCAACGTCCTGACTTTC.

The J gene is TRBJ2-5, the V gene TRBV4-2, with 14 bases matching TRBD2. Trimming cost V 0 bases and J 5 bases; bases outside gene matches: 5. The germline V gene has CDR1 LGHNA and CDR2 YNFKEQ. This CDR3 is 17 amino acids long. Here the CDR3 reads CASSQDLTSGRGETQYF. The CDR3 nucleotides are TGTGCCAGCAGCCAAGATTTGACTAGCGGGAGGGGGGAGACCCAGTACTTC.

V gene TRBV10-3 combines with J gene TRBJ2-7; D remains ambiguous. CDR1 and CDR2 from the germline V gene are ENHRY and SYGVKD. The CDR3 runs 12 residues. V gave up 3 bases and J gave up 3 bases, with 6 bases separating them. The CDR3 DNA is TGTGCCATCAGTGACAGCGACTACGAGCAGTACTTC. Protein sequence: CAISDSDYEQYF.

This rearrangement joins TRBV28 to TRBJ2-2, with D maybe TRBD2 (5 bases). V lost 7 bases and J 6 bases, leaving 18 bases between the germline ends. This CDR3 has 15 residues. CDR1 and CDR2 from the germline V gene are MDHEN and SYDVKM. CDR3 region: CASILSGPRAGELFF. The CDR3 nucleotides are TGTGCCAGCATCCTGAGCGGCCCTCGGGCCGGGGAGCTGTTTTTT. The full variable domain, in which reference TRBV28 and TRBJ2-2 provide the parts outside the CDR3, is DVKVTQSSRYLVKRTGEKVFLECVQDMDHENMFWYRQDPGLGLRLIYFSYDVKMKEKGDIPEGYSVSREKKERFSLILESASTNQTSMYLCASILSGPRAGELFFGEGSRLTVL.

The chain joins TRBV19 to TRBJ1-4; perhaps TRBD1 as D (5 bases). V gave up 9 bases and J gave up 5 bases, with 19 bases separating them. The CDR3 consists of 15 residues. CDR1 is LNHDA and CDR2 is SQIVND in the germline V gene (reference sequence). The CDR3 DNA is TGTGCCAGCGAAACTGGAGGGGCCGGGAATGAAAAACTGTTTTTT. Translation gives CASETGGAGNEKLFF.

This clone showed up just once. This rearrangement joins TRBV11-2 to TRBJ1-2; 8 bases agree with TRBD1. The trim removed 5 bases at V and 4 bases at J, leaving 6 bases unmatched. Per germline, CDR1 SGHAT and CDR2 FQNNGV. This CDR3 spans 14 amino acids. The CDR3 coding sequence is TGTGCCAGCAGCCGGCCAGGGGGCACCTATGGCTACACCTTC. Translated, it gives CASSRPGGTYGYTF.

V is TRBV2 and J is TRBJ2-7; D may be TRBD2 (6 bases). The CDR3 is 14 amino acids. Germline V gene lookup returns CDR1 SNHLY and CDR2 FYNNEI. Trimming pared 7 bases from V and 0 bases from J, leaving 13 bases between. CDR3 loop: CASTRSGGSYEQYF. In DNA form, the CDR3 reads TGTGCCAGCACCCGCTCCGGGGGCTCCTACGAGCAGTACTTC.

J is TRBJ1-2 and V is TRBV11-3; D perhaps matches TRBD1 (6 bases). The germline gives CDR1 SGHNT, CDR2 YENEEA. The V end lost 3 bases, the J end lost 0 bases, and 8 bases lay between the germline ends. The length of the CDR3 is 14 residues. CDR3 residues: CASSFDRPNYGYTF. CDR3 DNA: TGTGCCAGCAGCTTCGACAGGCCTAACTATGGCTACACCTTC.

This chain links TRBV19 with TRBJ2-7; D is perhaps TRBD2 (5 bases). The CDR3 is 15 amino acids. V was pared by 3 bases and J by 0 bases, with 12 bases between. CDR1 LNHDA and CDR2 SQIVND come from the germline V gene (reference sequence). CDR3 DNA sequence: TGTGCCAGTAGTATCTCAACGGGAAGCTCCTACGAGCAGTACTTC. Protein: CASSISTGSSYEQYF. The full variable domain, with the rest looked up from reference TRBV19 and TRBJ2-7, is DGGITQSPKYLFRKEGQNVTLSCEQNLNHDAMYWYRQDPGQGLRLIYYSQIVNDFQKGDIAEGYSVSREKKESFPLTVTSAQKNPTAFYLCASSISTGSSYEQYFGPGTRLTVT.

The V and J genes are TRBV30 and TRBJ1-2, with TRBD1 as a possible D gene (5 bases). Germline CDR1 and CDR2: GTSNPN and SVGIG (reference sequence). V was pared by 5 bases and J by 12 bases, with 19 bases between. The CDR3 spans 12 residues. CDR3 residues: CAWRVGLGLDTF. In nucleotides, the CDR3 is TGTGCCTGGCGGGTCGGTTTGGGGCTAGACACCTTC.

The chain has TRBV19 and TRBJ2-6; 12 bases map to TRBD1. Losses at the gene ends were 5 bases for V and 4 bases for J; bases not matched to a gene: 9. The CDR3 loop spans 18 amino acids. Germline CDR1 reads LNHDA; CDR2 reads SQIVND (reference sequence). The DNA of the CDR3 is TGTGCCAGTAGTTCCCGGGGACAGGGGGCGCCCGGGGCCAACGTCCTGACTTTC. Residues: CASSSRGQGAPGANVLTF. Drawing the rest from reference TRBV19 and TRBJ2-6, the complete variable domain is DGGITQSPKYLFRKEGQNVTLSCEQNLNHDAMYWYRQDPGQGLRLIYYSQIVNDFQKGDIAEGYSVSREKKESFPLTVTSAQKNPTAFYLCASSSRGQGAPGANVLTFGAGSRLTVL.

V and J are TRBV5-1 and TRBJ2-7; TRBD2 matches at 9 bases. Per the germline V gene, CDR1 is SGHRS and CDR2 is YFSETQ. Losses at the gene ends were 4 bases for V and 4 bases for J; bases not matched to a gene: 9. This CDR3 is 15 amino acids long. Written as DNA, the CDR3 is TGCGCCAGCAGCCCGGCCGGGACTAGCTATTACGAGCAGTACTTC. Encoded protein: CASSPAGTSYYEQYF. Full variable domain (rest looked up from reference TRBV5-1 and TRBJ2-7): KAGVTQTPRYLIKTRGQQVTLSCSPISGHRSVSWYQQTPGQGLQFLFEYFSETQRNKGNFPGRFSGRQFSNSRSEMNVSTLELGDSALYLCASSPAGTSYYEQYFGPGTRLTVT.

The sample holds a few counts of this clone. The rearrangement joins TRBV28 to TRBJ1-2; 11 bases align to TRBD1. The CDR3 sequence is 16 residues long. The ends lost 5 bases at V and 4 bases at J; junction bases unmatched: 9. In germline, CDR1 is MDHEN, CDR2 SYDVKM. The CDR3 DNA reads TGTGCCAGCAGTACCGCCGGGACAGGGGGGGTCTATGGCTACACCTTC. Residues: CASSTAGTGGVYGYTF.

The chain is built from TRBV5-1 and TRBJ2-1; 8 nucleotides line up with TRBD1. Germline CDR1 and CDR2: SGHRS and YFSETQ. The V gene end was trimmed by 4 bases and the J gene end by 0 bases; junction bases not matched to a gene: 6. The CDR3 spans 16 residues. The CDR3 DNA sequence: TGCGCCAGCAGCCTCCGGGGGACAGGCTCCTACAATGAGCAGTTCTTC. The encoded protein is CASSLRGTGSYNEQFF.

Turning to this clone: One junction end does not reproduce the germline sequence, and a read error may be involved. The rearrangement joins TRBV5-1 to TRBJ1-1; tentatively, D is TRBD1 (5 bases). The CDR3 runs 17 residues. The germline CDR1 and CDR2 sequences are SGHRS and YFSETQ. CDR3 in amino acids: CASTLGLTGGSNTEAFF. The CDR3, as DNA: TGCGCCAGCACCTTGGGACTTACTGGTGGTTCGAACACTGAAGCTTTCTTT.

CDR3 sequence reads: CASSWDYNRDTEAFF. CDR3 DNA sequence: TGCGCCAGCAGCTGGGACTATAATAGGGACACTGAAGCTTTCTTT. The chain employs TRBV5-1 and TRBJ1-1; TRBD1 is a possible D gene (5 bases). The germline gives CDR1 SGHRS, CDR2 YFSETQ. The CDR3 extends over 15 amino acids. V lost 3 bases, J lost 3 bases, and 15 bases lay in between.

The rearrangement uses TRBV5-1 and TRBJ1-2, with 8 positions matching TRBD1. There are 17 residues in the CDR3. CDR1 and CDR2 from the germline V gene are SGHRS and YFSETQ. V lost 1 base to trimming and J lost 9 bases; unmatched junction nucleotides: 17. The CDR3 sequence: CASSLNRGDFRLQRYTF. The DNA of the CDR3 is TGCGCCAGCAGCTTGAACAGGGGGGATTTTAGGCTACAACGCTACACCTTC.

V usage is TRBV7-9 and J usage is TRBJ2-5, with TRBD1 as a possible D gene (5 bases). CDR1 and CDR2 from the germline V gene are SEHNR and FQNEAQ (reference sequence). V was clipped by 0 bases and J by 4 bases, with 9 bases between them. This CDR3 contains 14 residues. CDR3 nucleotide sequence: TGTGCCAGCAGCTTAGCCGAGGACATAGAGACCCAGTACTTC. Translated: CASSLAEDIETQYF.

The chain uses TRBV2 and TRBJ2-7; D is perhaps TRBD1 (6 bases). Between the trimmed V and J ends, which lost 10 bases and 3 bases, there was a span of 22 bases. CDR1 and CDR2 from the germline V gene are SNHLY and FYNNEI. The CDR3 extends over 15 amino acids. The CDR3 DNA is TGTGCCACCCAGGCGTTGACAGGCCAAGTCTACGAGCAGTACTTC. Translating it yields CATQALTGQVYEQYF.

V and J are TRBV25-1 and TRBJ2-7; D is possibly TRBD1 (5 bases). V lost 2 bases, J lost 2 bases, and 10 bases lay in between. CDR3 length: 14 amino acids. CDR1 MGHDK and CDR2 SYGVNS come from the germline V gene. CDR3 nucleotides: TGTGCCAGCAGTGAAACGGACACCACCTACGAGCAGTACTTC. Translating gives CASSETDTTYEQYF.

Here the CDR3 reads CASSLNTGTATEAFF. As DNA, the CDR3 is TGTGCCAGCAGTTTAAATACCGGGACAGCTACTGAAGCTTTCTTT. The chain employs TRBV28 and TRBJ1-1, with TRBD1 matching 7 bases. J gave up 5 bases and V 2 bases, and 8 bases lay outside the gene matches. This CDR3 comprises 15 residues. Per germline, CDR1 MDHEN and CDR2 SYDVKM.

The chain joins TRBV7-6 to TRBJ2-2, with 7 bases aligning to TRBD1. Trimming at V came to 0 bases and at J to 7 bases, leaving 5 bases not matched to a gene. The germline V gene has CDR1 SGHVS and CDR2 FNYEAQ. This CDR3 has 15 amino acids. The CDR3: CASSLAGGWDGELFF. In DNA, the CDR3 is TGTGCCAGCAGCTTAGCAGGGGGCTGGGACGGGGAGCTGTTTTTT.

CDR3 amino acids: CASSYSSRGRAEAFF. CDR3 DNA: TGTGCCAGCAGTTACTCATCAAGAGGTCGGGCTGAAGCTTTCTTT. The chain uses TRBV6-2 or TRBV6-3 and TRBJ1-1; D call uncertain. Trimming removed 0 bases from V and 6 bases from J, with 14 bases in between. This CDR3 is built from 15 residues. Germline values: CDR1 MNHEY, CDR2 SVGEGT.

The CDR3 reads CASSLGAEGRSYEQYF. The CDR3 region has the DNA TGCGCCAGCAGCTTGGGGGCGGAGGGCCGCTCCTACGAGCAGTACTTC. The rearrangement links TRBV5-1 to TRBJ2-7; D possibly corresponds to TRBD2 (6 bases). CDR1 SGHRS and CDR2 YFSETQ come from the germline V gene. V lost 0 bases and J 0 bases, leaving 13 bases between the germline ends. This CDR3 contains 16 residues.

This sequence joins TRBV20-1 and TRBJ2-6, with 12 bases identical to TRBD1. This CDR3 has 16 amino acids. V dropped 3 bases and J dropped 4; count of bases not matched to a gene: 4. Germline loops: CDR1 DFQATT, CDR2 SNEGSKA (reference sequence). CDR3 nucleotide sequence: TGCAGTGCTAGTGGGACAGGGGGCACAGGGGCCAACGTCCTGACTTTC. Translated: CSASGTGGTGANVLTF.